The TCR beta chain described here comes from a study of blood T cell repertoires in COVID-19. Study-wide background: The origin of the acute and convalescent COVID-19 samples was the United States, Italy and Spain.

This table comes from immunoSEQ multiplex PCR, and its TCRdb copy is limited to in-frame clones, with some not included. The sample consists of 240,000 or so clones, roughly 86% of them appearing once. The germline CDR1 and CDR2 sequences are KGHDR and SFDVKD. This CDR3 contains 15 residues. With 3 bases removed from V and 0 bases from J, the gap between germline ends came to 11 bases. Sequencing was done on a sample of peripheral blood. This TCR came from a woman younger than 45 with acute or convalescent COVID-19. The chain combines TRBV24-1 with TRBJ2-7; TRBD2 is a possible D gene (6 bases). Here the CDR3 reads CATSDPAGSSYEQYF. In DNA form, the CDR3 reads TGTGCCACCAGTGATCCCGCGGGGAGCTCCTACGAGCAGTACTTC.